What follows are 19 T cell receptor beta chains derived from one specimen sequenced in a study of T cells after yellow fever vaccination (dated by TCRdb to between 2018 and 2020). The treatment or condition label for this specimen denotes: live attenuated yellow fever vaccine strain. The library was made by 5' RACE. The sample was run on an Illumina HiSeq 2500. The public sequencing data were trimmed at Q25 with fastp and processed into clonotypes with MiXCR by TCRdb, which kept only in-frame beta chains. Identical CDR3 proteins give one entry, which carries the most common genes and DNA. For this sample there are over 150,000 distinct CDR3 sequences; about 7% appear just once. The top ten constitute more than 2% of the sample. Specimen: CD4+ T cells sorted from PBMCs, collected about 5 days after the first yellow fever vaccination. All receptors come from a young man who received the YFV17D yellow fever vaccine.

The J gene is TRBJ1-2, the V gene TRBV5-1; TRBD1 might be the D (6 bases). The CDR3 totals 16 residues. The V gene lost 5 bases and the J gene lost 0 bases, with 17 bases spanning the gap. The V gene's germline CDR1 is SGHRS and CDR2 YFSETQ. The CDR3 coding sequence is TGCGCCAGCAGTTTCGGCCGGGACACCTCTAACTATGGCTACACCTTC. Translating it yields CASSFGRDTSNYGYTF.

This clonotype occurred many times. The chain is built from TRBV7-2 and TRBJ2-1; 7 bases agree with TRBD2. The CDR3 extends over 13 amino acids. Germline values: CDR1 SGHTA, CDR2 FQGNSA. J gave up 3 bases and V 8 bases, and 4 bases lay outside the gene matches. The CDR3 sequence is CASGLGNYNEQFF. The CDR3 bases are TGTGCCAGCGGACTAGGGAACTACAATGAGCAGTTCTTC.

There are a few counts of this clonotype. CDR3 bases: TGTGCCAGCACCCGTACGACAGTGACTGAAGCTTTCTTT. It encodes CASTRTTVTEAFF. V and J are TRBV3-1 and TRBJ1-1, with D perhaps TRBD1 (5 bases). The CDR3 runs to 13 residues. V was shortened by 7 bases and J by 5 bases, with 14 bases between the two germline ends. Per germline, CDR1 LGHDT and CDR2 YNNKEL (reference sequence).

This clonotype was seen at least ten times. This chain connects TRBV12-3 or TRBV12-4 to TRBJ1-1; D perhaps matches TRBD1 (5 bases). This CDR3 is 13 amino acids long. Trimming took off 7 bases at V and 3 bases at J, with 12 bases between the two ends. The CDR3 nucleotides read TGTGCCAGCACGGGGGGGTCGCACACTGAAGCTTTCTTT. It yields the protein CASTGGSHTEAFF.

V usage is TRBV12-3 or TRBV12-4 and J usage is TRBJ2-5; the match to TRBD1 covers 11 bases. The CDR3 consists of 14 residues. Trimming took 5 bases from V and 5 from J; bases not matched to a gene: 4. CDR3 in DNA: TGTGCCAGCAGTGCCGGGACAGGGGGGGAGACCCAGTACTTC. Its protein product is CASSAGTGGETQYF.

The genes are TRBV5-1 and TRBJ1-6, with 8 bases that match TRBD1. CDR3 length equals 15 residues. The V gene end was trimmed by 5 bases and the J gene end by 9 bases; junction bases not matched to a gene: 10. Germline CDR1 SGHRS, CDR2 YFSETQ. The CDR3 loop reads CASRTTGALGSPLHF. CDR3 DNA: TGCGCCAGCAGAACGACAGGGGCTTTGGGTTCACCCCTCCACTTT.

This clonotype occurred many times. The chain recombines TRBV20-1 with TRBJ2-5; a weak D match, TRBD2 (6 bases). In germline, CDR1 is DFQATT, CDR2 SNEGSKA (reference sequence). V shed 6 bases and J shed 7 bases, with 24 bases lying between them. This CDR3 spans 15 amino acids. The CDR3 coding sequence is TGCAGTGCGCCCCCGTCTAGCAATAGAGCGGGGACCCAGTACTTC. This gives the protein CSAPPSSNRAGTQYF.

This clonotype showed up many times. The V and J genes are TRBV14 and TRBJ2-7, with D maybe TRBD2 (5 bases). This CDR3 spans 16 amino acids. V lost 1 base and J 6 bases, leaving 19 bases between the germline ends. Germline values: CDR1 SGHDN, CDR2 FVKESK. CDR3 loop: CASSQVPGLEAFEQYF. CDR3 DNA sequence: TGTGCCAGCAGCCAAGTTCCTGGGTTGGAGGCCTTCGAGCAGTACTTC.

The table lists this clonotype with a few counts. This chain links TRBV28 with TRBJ2-2, with a possible D match to TRBD2 (6 bases). The CDR3 has 14 residues. Trimming removed 6 bases from V and 6 bases from J, with 14 bases in between. Germline CDR1 reads MDHEN; CDR2 reads SYDVKM. CDR3 region: CASSPTREAGELFF. DNA of the CDR3: TGTGCCAGCAGCCCTACGAGGGAGGCCGGGGAGCTGTTTTTT.

This clonotype was counted ten times or more. The rearrangement uses TRBV7-2 and TRBJ2-1; no firm D call. CDR1 and CDR2 from the germline V gene are SGHTA and FQGNSA. V dropped 7 bases and J dropped 8 bases, with 15 bases sitting between them. The CDR3 covers 13 residues. Written as DNA, the CDR3 is TGTGCCAGCACCCTGCATGCTTCCGATGAGCAGTTCTTC. This encodes CASTLHASDEQFF.

This clonotype was detected only a few times. The chain joins TRBV20-1 to TRBJ1-3; a possible D gene is TRBD1 (6 bases). Trimming removed 3 bases at V and 4 bases at J, with 16 bases between. Germline CDR1 is DFQATT and CDR2 is SNEGSKA (reference sequence). The CDR3 has 15 residues. The CDR3 DNA reads as TGCAGTGCTAGGGAGAGGGGGGTCTCGGGAAACACCATATATTTT. This codes for CSARERGVSGNTIYF.

This clonotype has ten or more counts. The CDR3 sequence is CASSQEGGGLQETQYF. CDR3 DNA: TGTGCCAGCAGCCAAGAAGGAGGCGGGCTCCAAGAGACCCAGTACTTC. The chain employs TRBV3-1 and TRBJ2-5; maybe TRBD2 (5 bases). V was trimmed by 0 bases and J by 1 base, leaving 12 bases between them. Germline V gives CDR1 LGHDT, CDR2 YNNKEL (reference sequence). The CDR3 runs to 16 residues.

At least ten counts were recorded for this clonotype. The gene calls are TRBV19 and TRBJ2-1, with D hard to call. Germline CDR1 reads LNHDA; CDR2 reads SQIVND (reference sequence). The CDR3 runs 14 residues. V was shortened by 7 bases and J by 4 bases, with 14 bases between the two germline ends. DNA for the CDR3: TGTGCCAGTATTAAGGGCAGCCAATACAATGAGCAGTTCTTC. Amino acid sequence: CASIKGSQYNEQFF.

The rearrangement links TRBV6-5 to TRBJ1-4; D is undetermined. This CDR3 has 16 amino acids. Germline V gene data show CDR1 as MNHEY and CDR2 as SVGAGI. Trimming pared 2 bases from V and 8 bases from J, leaving 18 bases between. The CDR3 is CASSYARPETGEKLFF. Written as DNA, the CDR3 is TGTGCCAGCAGTTACGCTCGACCGGAGACGGGCGAAAAACTGTTTTTT.

This clonotype has ten or more counts. The CDR3 nucleotides are TGTGCCAGCAGCAACCGGCCCTATGGCTACACCTTC. Its translation: CASSNRPYGYTF. The genes are TRBV7-9 and TRBJ1-2; D is ambiguous. Trimming left V 5 bases short and J 4 bases short, with 8 bases between. Per germline, CDR1 SEHNR and CDR2 FQNEAQ (reference sequence). The CDR3 is 12 amino acids.

The table lists this clonotype with many counts. This rearrangement joins TRBV12-3 or TRBV12-4 to TRBJ2-7; D not certain. The CDR3 runs 15 residues. V was shortened by 6 bases and J by 2 bases, with 17 bases between the two germline ends. Written as DNA, the CDR3 is TGTGCCAGCAGATTCGCGCCTGGGCCGGCCTACGAGCAGTACTTC. Translation gives CASRFAPGPAYEQYF.

This clonotype was observed at least ten times. The V and J genes are TRBV28 and TRBJ2-3; TRBD2 matches at 8 bases. V lost 6 bases, J lost 0 bases, and 5 bases stayed unmatched. The V gene's germline CDR1 is MDHEN and CDR2 SYDVKM. CDR3 length equals 15 residues. The CDR3 sequence: CASSHQRGSTDTQYF. CDR3 nucleotides: TGTGCCAGCAGCCACCAGCGGGGGAGCACAGATACGCAGTATTTT.

There are a few counts of this clonotype. The chain recombines TRBV4-3 with TRBJ1-1; D gene ambiguous. V lost 4 bases, J lost 0 bases, and 6 bases lay in between. The CDR3 is 13 amino acids. Germline V gene sequence: CDR1 LGHNA, CDR2 YSLEER. CDR3 nucleotides: TGCGCCAGCAGCCGATTAATGAACACTGAAGCTTTCTTT. Translating gives CASSRLMNTEAFF.

This clonotype was observed a few times. The gene calls are TRBV5-1 and TRBJ1-2, with D hard to call. Germline loops: CDR1 SGHRS, CDR2 YFSETQ. The CDR3 totals 12 residues. V was trimmed by 0 bases and J by 7 bases, leaving 7 bases between them. CDR3: CASSLDFGGYTF. CDR3 nucleotide sequence: TGCGCCAGCAGCTTGGACTTTGGTGGCTACACCTTC.